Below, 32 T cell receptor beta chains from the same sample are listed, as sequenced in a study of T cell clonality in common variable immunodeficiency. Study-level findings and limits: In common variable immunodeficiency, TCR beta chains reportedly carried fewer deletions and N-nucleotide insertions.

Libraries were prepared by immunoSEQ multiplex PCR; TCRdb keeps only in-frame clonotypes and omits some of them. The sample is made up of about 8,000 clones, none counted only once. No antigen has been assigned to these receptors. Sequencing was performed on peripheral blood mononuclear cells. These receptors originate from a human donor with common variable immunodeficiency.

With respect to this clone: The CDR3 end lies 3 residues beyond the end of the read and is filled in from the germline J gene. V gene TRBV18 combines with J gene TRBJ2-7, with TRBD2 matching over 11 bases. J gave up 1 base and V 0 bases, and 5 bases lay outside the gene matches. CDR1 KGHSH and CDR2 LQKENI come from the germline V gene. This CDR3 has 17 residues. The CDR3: CASSPPRASGRSYEQYF. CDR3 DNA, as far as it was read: TGTGCCAGCTCACCACCCCGGGCTAGCGGGAGGTCCTACGAG.

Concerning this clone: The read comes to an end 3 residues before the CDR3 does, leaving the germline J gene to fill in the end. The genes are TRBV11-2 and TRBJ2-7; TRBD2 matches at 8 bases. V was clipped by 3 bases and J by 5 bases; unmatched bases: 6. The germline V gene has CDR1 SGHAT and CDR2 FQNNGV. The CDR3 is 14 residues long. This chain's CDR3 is CASSFQRETNEQYF. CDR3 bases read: TGTGCCAGCAGCTTCCAGCGGGAGACGAACGAG.

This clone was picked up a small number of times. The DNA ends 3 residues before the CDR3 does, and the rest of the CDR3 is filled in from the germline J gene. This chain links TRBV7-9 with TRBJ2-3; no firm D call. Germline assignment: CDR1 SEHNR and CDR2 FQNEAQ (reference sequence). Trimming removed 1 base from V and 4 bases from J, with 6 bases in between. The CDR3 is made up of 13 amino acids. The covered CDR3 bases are TGTGCCAGCAGCTTAGATCGGGCAGATACG. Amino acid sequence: CASSLDRADT. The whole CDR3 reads CASSLDRADTQYF.

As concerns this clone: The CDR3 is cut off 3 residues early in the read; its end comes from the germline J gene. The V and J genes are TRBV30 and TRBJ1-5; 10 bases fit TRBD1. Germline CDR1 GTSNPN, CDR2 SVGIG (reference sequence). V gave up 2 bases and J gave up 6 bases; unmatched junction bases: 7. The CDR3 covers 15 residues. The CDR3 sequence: CAWSPGTGVSQPQHF. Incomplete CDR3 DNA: TGTGCCTGGAGTCCGGGGACAGGGGTTAGTCAGCCC.

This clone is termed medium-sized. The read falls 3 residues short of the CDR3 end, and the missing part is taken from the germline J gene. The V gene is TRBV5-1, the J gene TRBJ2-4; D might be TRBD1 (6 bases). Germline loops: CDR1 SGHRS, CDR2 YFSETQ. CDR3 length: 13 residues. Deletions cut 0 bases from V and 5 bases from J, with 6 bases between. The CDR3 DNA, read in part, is TGCGCCAGCAGCTTGGGACAGGAAAACATT. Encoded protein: CASSLGQENI. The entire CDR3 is CASSLGQENIQYF. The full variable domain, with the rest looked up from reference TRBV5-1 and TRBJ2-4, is KAGVTQTPRYLIKTRGQQVTLSCSPISGHRSVSWYQQTPGQGLQFLFEYFSETQRNKGNFPGRFSGRQFSNSRSEMNVSTLELGDSALYLCASSLGQENIQYFGAGTRLSVL.

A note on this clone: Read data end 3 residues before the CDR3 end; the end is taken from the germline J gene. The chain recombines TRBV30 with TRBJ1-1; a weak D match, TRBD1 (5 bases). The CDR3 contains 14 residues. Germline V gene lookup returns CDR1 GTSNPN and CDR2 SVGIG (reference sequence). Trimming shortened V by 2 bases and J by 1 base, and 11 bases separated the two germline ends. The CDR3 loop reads CAWSRTGGNTEAFF. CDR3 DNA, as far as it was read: TGTGCCTGGAGTCGGACGGGGGGGAACACTGAA.

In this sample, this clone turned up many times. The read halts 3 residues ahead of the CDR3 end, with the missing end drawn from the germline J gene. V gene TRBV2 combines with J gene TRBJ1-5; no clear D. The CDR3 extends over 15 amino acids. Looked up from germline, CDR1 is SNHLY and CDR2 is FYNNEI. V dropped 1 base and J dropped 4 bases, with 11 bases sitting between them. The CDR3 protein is CASSEGQTGNQPQHF. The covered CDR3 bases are TGTGCCAGCAGTGAAGGTCAGACGGGGAATCAGCCC.

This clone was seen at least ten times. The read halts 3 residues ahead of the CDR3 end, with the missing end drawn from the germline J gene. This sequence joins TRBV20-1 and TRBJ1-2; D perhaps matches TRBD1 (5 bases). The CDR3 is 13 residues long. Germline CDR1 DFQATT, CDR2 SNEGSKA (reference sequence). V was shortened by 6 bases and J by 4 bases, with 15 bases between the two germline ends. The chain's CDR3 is CSAGGDIGYGYTF. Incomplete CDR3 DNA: TGCAGTGCCGGGGGTGACATCGGCTATGGC.

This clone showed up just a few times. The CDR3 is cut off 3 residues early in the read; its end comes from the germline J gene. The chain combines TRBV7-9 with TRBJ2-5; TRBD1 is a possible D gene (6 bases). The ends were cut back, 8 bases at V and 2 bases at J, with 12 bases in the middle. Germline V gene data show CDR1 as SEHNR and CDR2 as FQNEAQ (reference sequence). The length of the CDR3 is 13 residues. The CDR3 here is CASARDTQETQYF. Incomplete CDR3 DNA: TGTGCCAGCGCTAGGGACACTCAAGAGACC.

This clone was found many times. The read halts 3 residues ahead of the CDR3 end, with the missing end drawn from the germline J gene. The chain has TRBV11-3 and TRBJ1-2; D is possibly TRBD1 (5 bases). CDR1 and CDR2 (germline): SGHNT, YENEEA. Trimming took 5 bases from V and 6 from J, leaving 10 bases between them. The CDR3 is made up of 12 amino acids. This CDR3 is CASSPGGHGYTF. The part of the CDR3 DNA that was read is TGTGCCAGCAGCCCCGGGGGTCATGGC.

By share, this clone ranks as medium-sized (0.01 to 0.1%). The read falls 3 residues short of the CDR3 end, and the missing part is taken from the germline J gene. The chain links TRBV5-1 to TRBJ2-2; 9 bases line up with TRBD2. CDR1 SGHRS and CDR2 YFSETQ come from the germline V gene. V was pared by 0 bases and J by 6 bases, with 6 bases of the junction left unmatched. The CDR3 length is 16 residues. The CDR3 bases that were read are TGCGCCAGCAGCTTGGTTGGTAGCGGGAGTTCCGGGGAG. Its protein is CASSLVGSGSSGE. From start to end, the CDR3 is CASSLVGSGSSGELFF.

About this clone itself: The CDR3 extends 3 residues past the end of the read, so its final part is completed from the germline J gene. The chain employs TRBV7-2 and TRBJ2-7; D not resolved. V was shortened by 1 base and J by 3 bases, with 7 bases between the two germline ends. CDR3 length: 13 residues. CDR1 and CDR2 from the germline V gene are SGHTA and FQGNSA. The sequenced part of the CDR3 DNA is TGTGCCAGCAGCTTAGTCGGGTACTACGAG. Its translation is CASSLVGYYE. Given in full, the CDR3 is CASSLVGYYEQYF.

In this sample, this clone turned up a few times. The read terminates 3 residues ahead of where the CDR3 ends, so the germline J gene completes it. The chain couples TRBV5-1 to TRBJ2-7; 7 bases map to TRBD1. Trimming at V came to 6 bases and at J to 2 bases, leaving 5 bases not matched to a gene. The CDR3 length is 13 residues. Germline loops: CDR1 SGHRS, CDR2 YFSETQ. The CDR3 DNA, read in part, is TGCGCCAGCACCGGGACAGCAGCCTACGAG. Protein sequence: CASTGTAAYE. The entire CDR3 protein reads CASTGTAAYEQYF.

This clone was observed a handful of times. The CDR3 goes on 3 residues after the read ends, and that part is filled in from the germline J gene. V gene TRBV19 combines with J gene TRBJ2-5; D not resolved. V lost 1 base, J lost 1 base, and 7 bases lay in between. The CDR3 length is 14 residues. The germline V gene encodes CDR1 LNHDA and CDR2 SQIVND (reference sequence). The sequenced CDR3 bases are TGTGCCAGTAGTATAGTACCGGGCCAAGAGACC. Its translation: CASSIVPGQET. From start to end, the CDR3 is CASSIVPGQETQYF.

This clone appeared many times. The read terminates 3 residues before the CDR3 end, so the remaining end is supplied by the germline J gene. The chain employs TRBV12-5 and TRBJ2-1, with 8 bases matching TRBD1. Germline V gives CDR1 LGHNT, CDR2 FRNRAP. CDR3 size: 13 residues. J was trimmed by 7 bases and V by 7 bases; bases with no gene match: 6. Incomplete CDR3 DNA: TGTGCTAGTGCCCCACAGGGGGTGAATGAG. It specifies CASAPQGVNE. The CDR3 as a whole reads CASAPQGVNEQFF.

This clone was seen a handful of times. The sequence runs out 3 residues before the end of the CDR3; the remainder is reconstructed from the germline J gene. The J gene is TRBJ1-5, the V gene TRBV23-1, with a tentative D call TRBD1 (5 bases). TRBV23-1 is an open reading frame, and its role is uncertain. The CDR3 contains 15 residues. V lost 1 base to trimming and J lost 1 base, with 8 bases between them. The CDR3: CASSQCGGSNQPQHF. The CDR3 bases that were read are TGCGCCAGCAGTCAATGCGGGGGAAGCAATCAGCCC.

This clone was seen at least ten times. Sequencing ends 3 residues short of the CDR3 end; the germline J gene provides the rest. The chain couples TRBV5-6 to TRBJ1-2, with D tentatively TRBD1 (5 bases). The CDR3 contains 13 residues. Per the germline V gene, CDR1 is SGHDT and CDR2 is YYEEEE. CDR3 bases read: TGTGCCAGCAGCCACCGGGACCGGGGGGGC. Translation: CASSHRDRGG. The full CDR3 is CASSHRDRGGYTF.

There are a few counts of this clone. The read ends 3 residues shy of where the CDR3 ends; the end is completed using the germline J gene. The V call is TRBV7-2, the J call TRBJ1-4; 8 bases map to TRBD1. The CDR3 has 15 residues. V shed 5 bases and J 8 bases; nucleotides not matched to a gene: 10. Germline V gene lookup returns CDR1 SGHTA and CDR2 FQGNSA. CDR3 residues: CASSTTGTGQEKLFF. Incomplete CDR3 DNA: TGTGCCAGCAGCACTACCGGGACAGGTCAGGAAAAA.

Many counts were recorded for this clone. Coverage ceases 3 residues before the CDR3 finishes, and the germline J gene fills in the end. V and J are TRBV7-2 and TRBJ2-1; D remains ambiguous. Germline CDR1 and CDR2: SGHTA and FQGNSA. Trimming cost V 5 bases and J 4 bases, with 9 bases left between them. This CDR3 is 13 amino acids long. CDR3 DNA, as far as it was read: TGTGCCAGCAGCGCCTCTAGATACAATGAG. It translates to CASSASRYNE. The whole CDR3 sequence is CASSASRYNEQFF.

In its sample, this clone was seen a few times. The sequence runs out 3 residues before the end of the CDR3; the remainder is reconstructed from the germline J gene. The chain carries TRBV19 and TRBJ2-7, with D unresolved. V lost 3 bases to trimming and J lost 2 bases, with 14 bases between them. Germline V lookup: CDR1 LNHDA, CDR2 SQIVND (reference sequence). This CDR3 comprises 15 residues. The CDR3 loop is CASSISGSPTYEQYF. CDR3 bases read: TGTGCCAGTAGTATTTCGGGTAGTCCCACCTACGAG.

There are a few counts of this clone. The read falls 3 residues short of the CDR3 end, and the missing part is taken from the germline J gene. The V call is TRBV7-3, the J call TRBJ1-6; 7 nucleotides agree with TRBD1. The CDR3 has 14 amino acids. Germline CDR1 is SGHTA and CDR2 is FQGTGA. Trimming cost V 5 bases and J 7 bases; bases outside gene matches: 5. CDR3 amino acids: CASSPGTENSPLHF. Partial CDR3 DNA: TGTGCCAGCAGCCCCGGGACAGAGAATTCACCC. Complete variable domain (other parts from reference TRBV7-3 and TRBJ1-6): GAGVSQTPSNKVTEKGKYVELRCDPISGHTALYWYRQSLGQGPEFLIYFQGTGAADDSGLPNDRFFAVRPEGSVSTLKIQRTERGDSAVYLCASSPGTENSPLHFGNGTRLTVT.

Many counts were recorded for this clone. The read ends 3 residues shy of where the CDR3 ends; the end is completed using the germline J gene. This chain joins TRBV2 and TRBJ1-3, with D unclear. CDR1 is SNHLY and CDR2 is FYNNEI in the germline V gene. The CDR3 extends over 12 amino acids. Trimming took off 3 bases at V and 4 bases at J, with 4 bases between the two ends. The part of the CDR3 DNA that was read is TGTGCCAGCAGTGATCGGGGAAACACC. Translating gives CASSDRGNT. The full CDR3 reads CASSDRGNTIYF.

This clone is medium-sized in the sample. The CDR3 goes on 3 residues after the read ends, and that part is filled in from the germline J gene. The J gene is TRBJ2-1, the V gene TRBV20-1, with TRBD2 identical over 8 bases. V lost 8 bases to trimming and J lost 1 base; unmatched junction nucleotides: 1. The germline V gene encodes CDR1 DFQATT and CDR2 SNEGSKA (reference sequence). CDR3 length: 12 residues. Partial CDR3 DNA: TGCAGTTCGGGGGGGTCCTACAATGAG. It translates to CSSGGSYNE. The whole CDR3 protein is CSSGGSYNEQFF.

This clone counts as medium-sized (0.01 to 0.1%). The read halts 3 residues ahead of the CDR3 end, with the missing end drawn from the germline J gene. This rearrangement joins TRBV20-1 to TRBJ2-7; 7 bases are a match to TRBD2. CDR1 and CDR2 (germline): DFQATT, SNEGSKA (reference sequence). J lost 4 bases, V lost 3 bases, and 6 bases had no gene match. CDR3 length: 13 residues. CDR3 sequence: CSASPAGRYEQYF. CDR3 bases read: TGCAGTGCTAGCCCAGCGGGGAGGTACGAG.

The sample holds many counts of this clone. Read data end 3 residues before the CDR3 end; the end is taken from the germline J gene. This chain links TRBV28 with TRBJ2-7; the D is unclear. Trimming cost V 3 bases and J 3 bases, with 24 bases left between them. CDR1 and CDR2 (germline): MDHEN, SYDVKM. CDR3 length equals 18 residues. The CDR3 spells CASSFSVEVPTEIYEQYF. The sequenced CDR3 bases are TGTGCCAGCAGTTTTTCAGTAGAGGTCCCAACAGAGATCTACGAG.

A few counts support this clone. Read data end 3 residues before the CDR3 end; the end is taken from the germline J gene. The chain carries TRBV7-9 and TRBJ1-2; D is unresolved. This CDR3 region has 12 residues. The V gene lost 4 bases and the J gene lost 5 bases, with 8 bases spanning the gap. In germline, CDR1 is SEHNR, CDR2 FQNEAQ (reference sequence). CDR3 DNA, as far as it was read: TGTGCCAGCAGCTCGGGGAATTATGGC. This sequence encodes CASSSGNYG. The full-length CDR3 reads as CASSSGNYGYTF.

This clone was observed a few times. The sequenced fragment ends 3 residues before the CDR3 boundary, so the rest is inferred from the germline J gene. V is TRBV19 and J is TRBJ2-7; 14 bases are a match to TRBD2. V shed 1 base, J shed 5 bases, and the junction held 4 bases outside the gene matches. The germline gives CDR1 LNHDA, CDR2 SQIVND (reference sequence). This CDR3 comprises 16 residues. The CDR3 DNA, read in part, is TGTGCCAGTAGTATAGCGGGACTAGCGGGAGTAAACGAG. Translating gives CASSIAGLAGVNE. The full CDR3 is CASSIAGLAGVNEQYF.

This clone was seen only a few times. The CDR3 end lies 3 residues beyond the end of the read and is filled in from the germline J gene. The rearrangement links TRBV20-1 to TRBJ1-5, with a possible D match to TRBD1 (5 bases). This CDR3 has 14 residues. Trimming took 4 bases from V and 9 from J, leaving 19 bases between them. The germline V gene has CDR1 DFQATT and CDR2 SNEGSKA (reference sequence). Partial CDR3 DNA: TGCAGTGCTACGCGGGGGGAAAGAGGTGGGCCC. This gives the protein CSATRGERGGP. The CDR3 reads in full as CSATRGERGGPQHF.

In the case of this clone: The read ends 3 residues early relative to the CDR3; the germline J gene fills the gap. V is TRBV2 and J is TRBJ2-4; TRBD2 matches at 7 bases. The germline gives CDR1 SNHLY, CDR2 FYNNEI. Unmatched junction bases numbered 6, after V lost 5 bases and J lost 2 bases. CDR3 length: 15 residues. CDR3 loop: CASSRLAVSKNIQYF. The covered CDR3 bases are TGTGCCAGCAGTCGGCTAGCGGTTTCCAAAAACATT.

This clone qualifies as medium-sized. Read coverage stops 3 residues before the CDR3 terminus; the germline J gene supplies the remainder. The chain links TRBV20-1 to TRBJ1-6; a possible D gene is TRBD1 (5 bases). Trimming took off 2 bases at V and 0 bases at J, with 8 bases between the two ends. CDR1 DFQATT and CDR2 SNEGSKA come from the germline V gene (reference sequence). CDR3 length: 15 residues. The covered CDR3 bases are TGCAGTGCTAGATCTGACAGCTCCTATAATTCACCC. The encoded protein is CSARSDSSYNSP. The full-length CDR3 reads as CSARSDSSYNSPLHF.

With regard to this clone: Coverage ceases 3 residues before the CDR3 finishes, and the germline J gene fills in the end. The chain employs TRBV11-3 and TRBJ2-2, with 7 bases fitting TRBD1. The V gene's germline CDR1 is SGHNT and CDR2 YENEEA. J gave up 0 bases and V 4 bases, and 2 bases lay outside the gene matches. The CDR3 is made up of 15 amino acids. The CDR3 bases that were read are TGTGCCAGCAGCTCCGGGACAGCGAACACCGGGGAG. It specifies CASSSGTANTGE. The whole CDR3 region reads CASSSGTANTGELFF.

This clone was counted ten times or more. CDR3 region: CASSAELNTGELFF. The CDR3 DNA, read in part, is TGCGCCAGCAGCGCGGAGCTGAACACCGGGGAG. The gene calls are TRBV4-1 and TRBJ2-2; unclear D gene. Read data end 3 residues before the CDR3 end; the end is taken from the germline J gene. The CDR3 loop spans 14 amino acids. The germline gives CDR1 MGHRA, CDR2 YSYEKL. V dropped 5 bases and J dropped 1 base, with 8 bases sitting between them.